This TCR beta chain comes out of a study of blood T cell repertoires in COVID-19. Looking at the study overall: Acute-phase and convalescent COVID-19 samples originated in the United States, Italy and Spain. Nucleic acid was either cDNA or gDNA, and it came from T cells, B-cell-depleted T cells, or PBMCs.

Original processing methods: Estimation of nucleated cell counts relied on the amplification of reference gene primers. The repertoire was sequenced with immunoSEQ multiplex PCR; TCRdb's copy has only in-frame clones and lacks some. D and trimming come from the DNA, and the V and J calls and clone size come from that table. The sample has 100,000 to 130,000 clones; approximately 70% are singletons. The source material was peripheral blood. This receptor was obtained from a woman aged 40 to 55 with acute or convalescent COVID-19.

This chain's CDR3 is CASSQVLGANYGYTF. Here the CDR3 DNA reads TGCGCCAGCAGCCAAGTACTGGGGGCGAACTATGGCTACACCTTC. The chain is built from TRBV4-3 and TRBJ1-2; D possibly corresponds to TRBD1 (6 bases). The germline V gene has CDR1 LGHNA and CDR2 YSLEER. V was clipped by 1 base and J by 2 bases, with 11 bases between them. CDR3 length: 15 amino acids.